The clone carrying this T cell receptor beta chain was observed a few times. The target antigen is unknown. The record originates from a study of T cells after yellow fever vaccination. Regarding the study as a whole: From the bulk population, abundant clonotypes could contaminate and appear within FACS-sorted repertoires. Compared with primary, the secondary response was weaker and peaked at day 5, not 15. The appearance of a small share of clonotypes in both CD4 and CD8 compartments was observed.

TCR cDNA was made by 5'RACE template switching, adding a universal primer site and UMIs. MiXCR, run by TCRdb on the 5' RACE reads, gives a single entry per CDR3 protein. Here the sample spans 250,000 to 400,000 distinct CDR3 sequences, roughly 4.3% being singletons. V was shortened by 4 bases and J by 4 bases, with 6 bases between the two germline ends. This CDR3 has 12 residues. Germline CDR1 reads ENHRY; CDR2 reads SYGVKD. This TCR derives from a man between 18 and 29 years old who received the YFV17D yellow fever vaccine. The sequencing used PBMCs, collected 5 days after the yellow fever booster vaccination. The genes are TRBV10-3 and TRBJ2-3, with D unresolved. The CDR3 coding sequence is TGTGCCATCAGTGCGGTGGCAGATACGCAGTATTTT. Translation: CAISAVADTQYF.